Presented here are 27 T cell receptor beta chains from one specimen sequenced in a study of blood T cell repertoires in COVID-19. The method was immunoSEQ multiplex PCR; TCRdb's version includes in-frame clones alone and lacks a portion of them. The repertoire holds fewer than 200,000 clones, with just under 90% as singletons. The sequencing input was peripheral blood. These receptor sequences come from a woman in her sixties or seventies with COVID-19, enrolled during active disease.

The rearrangement links TRBV4-1 to TRBJ1-4; possibly TRBD1 for D (6 bases). The CDR3 is made up of 17 amino acids. V lost 3 bases and J 1 base, leaving 15 bases between the germline ends. Per the germline V gene, CDR1 is MGHRA and CDR2 is YSYEKL. The CDR3 DNA sequence: TGCGCCAGCAGCCAGCCGGGACAATTGAGAACTAATGAAAAACTGTTTTTT. This codes for CASSQPGQLRTNEKLFF.

The gene calls are TRBV7-9 and TRBJ2-7, with D perhaps TRBD1 (5 bases). In germline, CDR1 is SEHNR, CDR2 FQNEAQ (reference sequence). The length of the CDR3 is 15 residues. Between the trimmed V and J ends, which lost 1 base and 3 bases, there was a span of 13 bases. CDR3 nucleotides: TGTGCCAGCAGCTTAGGGAGTGGGGCCAACTACGAGCAGTACTTC. Protein sequence: CASSLGSGANYEQYF.

V is TRBV29-1 and J is TRBJ1-6, with D hard to call. Germline V lookup: CDR1 SQVTM, CDR2 ANQGSEA. The CDR3 spans 12 residues. V lost 5 bases and J lost 9, with 11 bases in between. The CDR3: CSVWEGFSPLHF. The CDR3 coding sequence is TGCAGCGTTTGGGAGGGTTTTTCACCCCTCCACTTT.

The chain employs TRBV9 and TRBJ1-6; 11 nucleotides align to TRBD1. Trimming removed 0 bases from V and 10 bases from J; junction bases left unmatched: 0. The CDR3 has 14 residues. Looked up from germline, CDR1 is SGDLS and CDR2 is YYNGEE. In nucleotides, the CDR3 is TGTGCCAGCAGCGTAGGGACAGGGGGCTCACCCCTCCACTTT. It encodes CASSVGTGGSPLHF.

This sequence joins TRBV28 and TRBJ1-1; 7 positions match TRBD1. The trim removed 6 bases at V and 4 bases at J, leaving 11 bases unmatched. There are 15 residues in the CDR3. Looked up from germline, CDR1 is MDHEN and CDR2 is SYDVKM. DNA of the CDR3: TGTGCCAGCAGCCTGGGGACAGTCGTGCTCACTGAAGCTTTCTTT. This encodes CASSLGTVVLTEAFF.

This rearrangement joins TRBV28 to TRBJ1-4; 7 bases are a match to TRBD1. The CDR3 loop spans 16 amino acids. With 2 bases clipped from V and 0 bases from J, the junction kept 3 bases outside the gene matches. The V gene's germline CDR1 is MDHEN and CDR2 SYDVKM. CDR3 amino acids: CASSLKGASTNEKLFF. In nucleotides, the CDR3 is TGTGCCAGCAGTTTAAAGGGGGCCTCAACTAATGAAAAACTGTTTTTT.

The J gene is TRBJ2-2, the V gene TRBV3-1 (or the pseudogene TRBV3-2), with D uncertain. Germline CDR1 is LGHDT and CDR2 is YNNKEL (reference sequence). This CDR3 comprises 14 residues. V dropped 0 bases and J dropped 9 bases, with 11 bases sitting between them. The CDR3 coding sequence is TGTGCCAGCAGCCAAGATGAGGTGTCCCGGGAGCTGTTTTTT. Residues: CASSQDEVSRELFF.

This chain joins TRBV28 and TRBJ2-7, with 7 bases fitting TRBD1. Germline V gene lookup returns CDR1 MDHEN and CDR2 SYDVKM. The CDR3 extends over 15 amino acids. J lost 6 bases, V lost 6 bases, and 14 bases had no gene match. The CDR3 DNA sequence: TGTGCCAGCAGGACCCTAGTAGGGGGCGCCTCCGAGCAGTACTTC. This encodes CASRTLVGGASEQYF. Full variable domain (rest looked up from reference TRBV28 and TRBJ2-7): DVKVTQSSRYLVKRTGEKVFLECVQDMDHENMFWYRQDPGLGLRLIYFSYDVKMKEKGDIPEGYSVSREKKERFSLILESASTNQTSMYLCASRTLVGGASEQYFGPGTRLTVT.

The chain uses TRBV7-9 and TRBJ2-7; TRBD2 might be the D (6 bases). V was pared by 2 bases and J by 4 bases, with 15 bases between. Per the germline V gene, CDR1 is SEHNR and CDR2 is FQNEAQ (reference sequence). The length of the CDR3 is 15 residues. As DNA, the CDR3 is TGTGCCAGCAGCTTAATCGGAGGGGAGAGGTACGAGCAGTACTTC. This translates into CASSLIGGERYEQYF. The full variable domain, completed using reference TRBV7-9 and TRBJ2-7, is DTGVSQNPRHKITKRGQNVTFRCDPISEHNRLYWYRQTLGQGPEFLTYFQNEAQLEKSRLLSDRFSAERPKGSFSTLEIQRTEQGDSAMYLCASSLIGGERYEQYFGPGTRLTVT.

This clone has just a few counts. The gene calls are TRBV27 and TRBJ2-7, with a tentative D call TRBD1 (5 bases). The CDR3 consists of 15 residues. The ends were cut back, 2 bases at V and 2 bases at J, with 13 bases in the middle. CDR1 MNHEY and CDR2 SMNVEV come from the germline V gene (reference sequence). DNA of the CDR3: TGTGCCAGCAGTTTAACCCCAGGGATTGCCTACGAGCAGTACTTC. Amino acid sequence: CASSLTPGIAYEQYF.

This chain connects TRBV10-3 to TRBJ1-5; D unclear. The germline V and J ends were trimmed by 0 bases and 7 bases, with 13 bases remaining between them. The CDR3 length is 15 residues. CDR1 and CDR2 from the germline V gene are ENHRY and SYGVKD. DNA of the CDR3: TGTGCCATCAGTGAGTCCGCCGGGGTAATACAGCCCCAGCATTTT. Its protein product is CAISESAGVIQPQHF.

V is TRBV5-6 and J is TRBJ2-7; weak D call: TRBD1 (6 bases). Trimming cost V 4 bases and J 1 base, with 9 bases left between them. CDR1 and CDR2 (germline): SGHDT, YYEEEE. This CDR3 has 13 residues. CDR3 loop: CASSIRGSYEQYF. DNA of the CDR3: TGTGCCAGCAGCATCAGGGGTTCCTACGAGCAGTACTTC.

The chain joins TRBV24-1 to TRBJ2-7; D is unresolved. Germline V gene data show CDR1 as KGHDR and CDR2 as SFDVKD. V lost 2 bases and J 9 bases, leaving 10 bases between the germline ends. The CDR3 has 12 amino acids. The DNA for the CDR3 is TGTGCCACCAGTGATTCGAGCTTTCGGCAGTACTTC. It codes for CATSDSSFRQYF.

This chain joins TRBV6-6 and TRBJ2-6; D perhaps matches TRBD1 (5 bases). Trimming took 3 bases from V and 0 from J, leaving 9 bases between them. The CDR3 consists of 16 residues. Germline CDR1 is MNHNY and CDR2 is SVGAGI (reference sequence). The CDR3 sequence: CASSYRGSSGANVLTF. The CDR3 DNA reads TGTGCCAGCAGTTATAGGGGCAGCTCTGGGGCCAACGTCCTGACTTTC.

The CDR3 nucleotides are TGTGCCAGCAGCCGCGGGAGCTCCTACAATGAGCAGTTCTTC. It encodes CASSRGSSYNEQFF. The V call is TRBV5-8, the J call TRBJ2-1; 7 nucleotides match TRBD2. CDR1 is SGHTS, CDR2 YDEGEE, per germline. CDR3 size: 14 residues. V shed 4 bases and J 0 bases; nucleotides not matched to a gene: 1.

The V and J genes are TRBV9 and TRBJ2-1; TRBD2 aligns across 8 bases. CDR1 SGDLS and CDR2 YYNGEE come from the germline V gene. V lost 0 bases, J lost 6 bases, and 11 bases stayed unmatched. The CDR3 spans 17 residues. The CDR3 reads CASSVDLGRAVGNEQFF. The CDR3 DNA reads TGTGCCAGCAGCGTAGACCTCGGGAGGGCCGTAGGCAATGAGCAGTTCTTC.

The chain carries TRBV5-4 and TRBJ2-1; D might be TRBD2 (6 bases). From germline, CDR1 is SGHNT and CDR2 YYREEE (reference sequence). The CDR3 spans 15 residues. The V end was cut by 0 bases, the J end by 6 bases, with 13 bases between. The CDR3 region has the DNA TGTGCCAGCAGCTTGGGGGACTTATCAATCAATGAGCAGTTCTTC. This translates into CASSLGDLSINEQFF.

The chain employs TRBV20-1 and TRBJ1-5; 8 bases are shared with TRBD1. Germline V gives CDR1 DFQATT, CDR2 SNEGSKA (reference sequence). V trimming: 3 bases; J trimming: 5 bases; junction bases outside the gene matches: 9. The CDR3 is made up of 15 amino acids. The CDR3 reads CSASKAGGGDQPQHF. In DNA form, the CDR3 reads TGCAGTGCTAGTAAGGCAGGGGGCGGGGATCAGCCCCAGCATTTT.

The J gene is TRBJ1-2, the V gene TRBV6-5; 8 bases match TRBD1. Per the germline V gene, CDR1 is MNHEY and CDR2 is SVGAGI. The V segment lost 2 bases and the J segment 2 bases; nucleotides outside the gene matches: 1. The CDR3 covers 14 residues. The CDR3 loop reads CASSYGDRNYGYTF. Written as DNA, the CDR3 is TGTGCCAGCAGTTACGGGGACAGGAACTATGGCTACACCTTC.

V and J are TRBV19 and TRBJ1-3; D is undetermined. V lost 0 bases and J lost 4, with 7 bases in between. This CDR3 has 14 amino acids. Germline lookup yields CDR1 LNHDA and CDR2 SQIVND (reference sequence). The CDR3, as DNA: TGTGCCAGTAGTATAGAGGGCCGCGGAAACACCATATATTTT. This sequence encodes CASSIEGRGNTIYF.

J is TRBJ1-2 and V is TRBV7-9; 8 nucleotides match TRBD1. J was trimmed by 6 bases and V by 4 bases; bases with no gene match: 4. The germline gives CDR1 SEHNR, CDR2 FQNEAQ (reference sequence). This CDR3 has 13 amino acids. The CDR3 protein is CASSWGQADGYTF. The CDR3 DNA is TGTGCCAGCAGCTGGGGACAGGCGGATGGCTACACCTTC.

This clone was picked up one time. This chain uses TRBV7-9 with TRBJ2-7; a possible D gene is TRBD2 (5 bases). The CDR3 sequence is 15 residues long. Germline CDR1 and CDR2: SEHNR and FQNEAQ (reference sequence). V dropped 5 bases and J dropped 4 bases, with 18 bases sitting between them. CDR3 in DNA: TGTGCCAGCAGCCCTCTGGGCGGCGGGTTGTACGAGCAGTACTTC. Its protein product is CASSPLGGGLYEQYF.

This chain connects TRBV15 to TRBJ2-7; 8 nucleotides line up with TRBD1. The CDR3 length is 13 residues. The V gene's germline CDR1 is LNHNV and CDR2 YYDKDF (reference sequence). The V gene end was trimmed by 4 bases and the J gene end by 4 bases; junction bases not matched to a gene: 3. The CDR3 loop reads CATSKDRDYEQYF. The CDR3 DNA follows: TGTGCCACCAGCAAGGACAGGGATTACGAGCAGTACTTC.

The chain couples TRBV6-6 to TRBJ2-1, with D possibly TRBD2 on 6 matching bases. V was clipped by 0 bases and J by 5 bases, with 14 bases between them. CDR1 is MNHNY and CDR2 is SVGAGI in the germline V gene (reference sequence). The CDR3 consists of 16 residues. The CDR3 reads CASSYSRLVKNNEQFF. DNA for the CDR3: TGTGCCAGCAGTTACTCGAGACTAGTGAAAAACAATGAGCAGTTCTTC.

The chain joins TRBV6-1 to TRBJ2-5, with TRBD2 identical over 7 bases. The germline gives CDR1 MNHNS, CDR2 SASEGT. CDR3 length equals 16 residues. The ends lost 6 bases at V and 5 bases at J; junction bases unmatched: 15. In DNA, the CDR3 is TGTGCCAGCAGCGAAACGTTAGCGGGTGGAAGCGAGACCCAGTACTTC. Amino acids: CASSETLAGGSETQYF.

The V and J genes are TRBV19 and TRBJ2-6; D is possibly TRBD1 (6 bases). Germline CDR1 and CDR2: LNHDA and SQIVND (reference sequence). The CDR3 is made up of 15 amino acids. V was pared by 4 bases and J by 2 bases, with 9 bases between. The CDR3 nucleotides are TGTGCCAGTAGTACCGACAGGACTGGGGCCAACGTCCTGACTTTC. Translated: CASSTDRTGANVLTF.

V usage is TRBV7-2 and J usage is TRBJ1-1; possible D gene TRBD1, 5 bases. V lost 1 base, J lost 3 bases, and 9 bases lay in between. Germline CDR1 and CDR2: SGHTA and FQGNSA. This CDR3 region has 14 residues. The CDR3 loop is CASSLEGAHTEAFF. CDR3 coding DNA: TGTGCCAGCAGCTTAGAAGGGGCGCACACTGAAGCTTTCTTT.